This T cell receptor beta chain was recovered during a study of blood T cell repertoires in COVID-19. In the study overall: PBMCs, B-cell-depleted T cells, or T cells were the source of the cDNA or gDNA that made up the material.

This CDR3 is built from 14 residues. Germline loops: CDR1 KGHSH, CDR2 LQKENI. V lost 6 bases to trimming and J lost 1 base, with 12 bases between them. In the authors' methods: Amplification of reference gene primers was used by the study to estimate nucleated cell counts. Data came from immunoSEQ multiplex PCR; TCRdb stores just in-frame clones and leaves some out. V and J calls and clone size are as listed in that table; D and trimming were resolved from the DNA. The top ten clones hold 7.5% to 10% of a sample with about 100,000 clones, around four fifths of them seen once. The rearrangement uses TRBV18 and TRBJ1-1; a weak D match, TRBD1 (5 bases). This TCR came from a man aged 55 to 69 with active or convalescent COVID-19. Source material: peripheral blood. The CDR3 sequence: CASSLGGENTEAFF. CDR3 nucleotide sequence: TGTGCCAGCTCCCTTGGGGGGGAGAACACTGAAGCTTTCTTT. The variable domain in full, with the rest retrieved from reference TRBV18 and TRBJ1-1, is NAGVMQNPRHLVRRRGQEARLRCSPMKGHSHVYWYRQLPEEGLKFMVYLQKENIIDESGMPKERFSAEFPKEGPSILRIQQVVRGDSAAYFCASSLGGENTEAFFGQGTRLTVV.